This TCR beta chain was captured in a study of blood T cell repertoires in COVID-19. Some clones are missing from TCRdb's copy, which holds only in-frame ones; the method was immunoSEQ multiplex PCR. Of around 100,000 clones detected, less than 90% appear once; the ten largest clones hold roughly 7.3%. This sequence was found in a man aged 30-40 years in a cohort sampled during active COVID-19. The sequenced material came from peripheral blood.

The CDR3 spells CSVRTSGFYGYTF. The CDR3, as DNA: TGCAGCGTCCGAACCTCAGGGTTCTATGGCTACACCTTC. The chain uses TRBV29-1 and TRBJ1-2; maybe TRBD1 (5 bases). The CDR3 extends over 13 amino acids. Trimming removed 6 bases from V and 4 bases from J, with 15 bases in between. The germline gives CDR1 SQVTM, CDR2 ANQGSEA.